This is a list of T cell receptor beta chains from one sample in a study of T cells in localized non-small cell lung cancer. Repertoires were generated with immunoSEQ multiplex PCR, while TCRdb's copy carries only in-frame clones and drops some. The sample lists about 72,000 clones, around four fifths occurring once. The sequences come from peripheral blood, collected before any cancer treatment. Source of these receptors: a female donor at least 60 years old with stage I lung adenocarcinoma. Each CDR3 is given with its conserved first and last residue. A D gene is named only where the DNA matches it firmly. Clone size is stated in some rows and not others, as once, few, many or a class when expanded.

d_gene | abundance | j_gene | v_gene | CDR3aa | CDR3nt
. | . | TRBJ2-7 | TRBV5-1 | CASSLSGGQGYEQYF | TGCGCCAGCAGCTTATCCGGGGGGCAAGGATACGAGCAGTACTTC
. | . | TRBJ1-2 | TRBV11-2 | CASSLGGQRINYGYTF | TGTGCCAGCAGCTTAGGTGGACAACGGATCAACTATGGCTACACCTTC
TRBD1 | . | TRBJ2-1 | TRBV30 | CAWSVTGATEQFF | TGTGCCTGGAGTGTAACAGGGGCGACTGAGCAGTTCTTC
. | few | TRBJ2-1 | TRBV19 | CASSIVGSAGNEQFF | TGTGCCAGTAGTATAGTGGGTAGCGCGGGCAATGAGCAGTTCTTC
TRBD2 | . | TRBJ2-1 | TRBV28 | CASSPQAGPSYNEQFF | TGTGCCAGCAGTCCTCAAGCGGGACCCTCCTACAATGAGCAGTTCTTC
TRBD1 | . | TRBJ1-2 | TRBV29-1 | CSVHSPGQNYGYTF | TGCAGCGTCCATAGTCCGGGACAGAACTATGGCTACACCTTC
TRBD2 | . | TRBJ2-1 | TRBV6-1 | CASSARAGGRNEQFF | TGTGCCAGCAGTGCTCGAGCGGGGGGTAGGAATGAGCAGTTCTTC
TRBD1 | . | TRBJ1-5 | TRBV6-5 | CASSTTGGFAQPQHF | TGTGCCAGCAGCACGACAGGGGGCTTCGCTCAGCCCCAGCATTTT
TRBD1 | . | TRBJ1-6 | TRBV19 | CASSIQTGFNSPLHF | TGTGCCAGTAGTATCCAGACAGGGTTTAATTCACCCCTCCACTTT
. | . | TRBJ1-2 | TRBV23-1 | CASSRRGPNGYTF | TGCGCCAGCAGTCGGAGGGGACCGAATGGCTACACCTTC
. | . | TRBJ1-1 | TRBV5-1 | CASSRPNTEAFF | TGCGCCAGCAGCCGGCCGAACACTGAAGCTTTCTTT
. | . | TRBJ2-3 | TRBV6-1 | CASKAGESTDTQYF | TGTGCCAGCAAGGCAGGGGAGAGCACAGATACGCAGTATTTT
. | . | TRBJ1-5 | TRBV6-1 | CASSASGSNQPQHF | TGTGCCAGCAGCGCGTCGGGGAGCAATCAGCCCCAGCATTTT
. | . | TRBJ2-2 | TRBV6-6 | CASRSAGIENTGELFF | TGTGCCAGCAGGTCCGCAGGGATTGAGAACACCGGGGAGCTGTTTTTT
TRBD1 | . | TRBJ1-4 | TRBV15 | CATSFTSQGGEKLFF | TGTGCCACCAGCTTCACTTCGCAGGGGGGAGAAAAACTGTTTTTT
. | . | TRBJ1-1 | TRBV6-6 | CASSYIANTEAFF | TGTGCCAGCAGTTACATTGCGAACACTGAAGCTTTCTTT
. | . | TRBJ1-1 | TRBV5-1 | CASSFGQYDEAFF | TGCGCCAGCAGCTTTGGACAGTATGATGAAGCTTTCTTT
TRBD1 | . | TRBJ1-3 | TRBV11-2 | CASSHDRASSGNTIYF | TGTGCCAGCAGCCACGACAGGGCGAGCTCTGGAAACACCATATATTTT
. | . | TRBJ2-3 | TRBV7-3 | CASSFQGGAEDTQYF | TGTGCCAGCAGCTTCCAAGGGGGGGCCGAAGATACGCAGTATTTT
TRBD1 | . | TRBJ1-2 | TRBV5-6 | CASSAGQGVKTF | TGTGCCAGCAGCGCTGGACAGGGGGTGAAGACCTTC
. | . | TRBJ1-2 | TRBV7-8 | CASSAQGGSYGYTF | TGTGCCAGCAGCGCACAGGGTGGGTCCTATGGCTACACCTTC
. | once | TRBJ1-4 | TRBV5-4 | CASSSSANEKLFF | TGTGCCAGCAGCTCCAGTGCTAATGAAAAACTGTTTTTT